This T cell receptor (beta chain) was captured by sequencing in a study of low-dose radiotherapy and immunotherapy resistance in tumors. Overall study context: Over 26 weeks, cohort 2 got 1 Gy every two weeks, reaching 13 Gy. Intravenous ipilimumab 1 mg/kg every six weeks was given with nivolumab 240 mg every two weeks. Cyclophosphamide went in intravenously at 200 mg/m2 every two weeks, one day before radiation and immunotherapy.

By proportion, this clonotype is medium-sized (0.01 to 0.1%). Germline loops: CDR1 KGHSH, CDR2 LQKENI. The CDR3 length is 11 residues. Trimming took off 3 bases at V and 3 bases at J, with 3 bases between the two ends. Stated time point: before trial treatment. Alpha and beta chains were covered, as first-strand cDNA relied on TRAV- and TRBV-specific primers. A constant-region primer paired with the V-primer adapter amplified TCRs over about 20 PCR cycles. A single record per CDR3 protein comes from TCRdb applying MiXCR to the reads. Of 35,000 to 50,000 distinct CDR3 sequences listed, around 30% are singletons.

The origin of this receptor is a male donor with gallbladder cancer. The sample consisted of PBMCs, taken before treatment. The rearrangement uses TRBV18 and TRBJ2-7; no clear D. CDR3 region: CASSPDYEQYF. The CDR3 bases are TGTGCCAGCTCACCGGACTACGAGCAGTACTTC.